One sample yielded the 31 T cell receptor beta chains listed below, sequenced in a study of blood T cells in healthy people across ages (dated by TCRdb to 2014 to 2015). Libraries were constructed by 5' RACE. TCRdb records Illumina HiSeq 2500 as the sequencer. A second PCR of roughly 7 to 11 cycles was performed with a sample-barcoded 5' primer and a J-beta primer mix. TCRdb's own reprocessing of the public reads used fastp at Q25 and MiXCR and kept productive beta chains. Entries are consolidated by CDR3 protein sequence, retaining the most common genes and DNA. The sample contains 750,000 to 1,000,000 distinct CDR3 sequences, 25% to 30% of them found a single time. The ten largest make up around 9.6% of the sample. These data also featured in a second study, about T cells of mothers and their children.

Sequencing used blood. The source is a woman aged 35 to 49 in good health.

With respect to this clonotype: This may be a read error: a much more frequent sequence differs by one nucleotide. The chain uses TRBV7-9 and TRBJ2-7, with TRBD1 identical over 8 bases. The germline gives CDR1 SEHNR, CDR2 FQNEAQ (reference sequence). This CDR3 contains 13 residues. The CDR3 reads CASSFDRGYEQDF. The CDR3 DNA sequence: TGTGCCAGCTCCTTTGACAGGGGTTACGAGCAGGACTTC.

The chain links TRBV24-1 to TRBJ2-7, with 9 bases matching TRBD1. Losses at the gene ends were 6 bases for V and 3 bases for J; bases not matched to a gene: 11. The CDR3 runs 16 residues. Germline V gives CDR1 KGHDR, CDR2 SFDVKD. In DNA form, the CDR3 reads TGTGCCACCAGTCACAGTCGGGGACAGGGCATCTACGAGCAGTACTTC. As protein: CATSHSRGQGIYEQYF.

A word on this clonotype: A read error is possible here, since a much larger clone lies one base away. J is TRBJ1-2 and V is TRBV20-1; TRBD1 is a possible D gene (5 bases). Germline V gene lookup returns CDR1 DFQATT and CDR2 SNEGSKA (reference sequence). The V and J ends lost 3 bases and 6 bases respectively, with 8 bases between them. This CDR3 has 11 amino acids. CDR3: CSARDNHGYTF. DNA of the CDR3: TGCAGTGCTAGGGACAACCATGGCTACACCTTC.

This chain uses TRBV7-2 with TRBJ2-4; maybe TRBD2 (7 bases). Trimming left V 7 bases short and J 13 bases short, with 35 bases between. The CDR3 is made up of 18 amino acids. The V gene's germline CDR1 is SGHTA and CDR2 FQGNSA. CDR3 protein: CASTLSGGALTSYNEQYF. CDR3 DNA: TGTGCCAGCACCCTAAGTGGGGGGGCACTTACCTCCTACAATGAGCAGTACTTC.

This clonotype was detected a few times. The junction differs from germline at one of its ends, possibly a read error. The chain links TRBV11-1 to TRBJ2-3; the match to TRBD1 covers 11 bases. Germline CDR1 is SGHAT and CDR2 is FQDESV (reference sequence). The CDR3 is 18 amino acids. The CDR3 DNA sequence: TGTACCAGCAGAACAACCCTACCGGGACAGGGGGTTAAAGATACGCAGTATTTT. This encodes CTSRTTLPGQGVKDTQYF.

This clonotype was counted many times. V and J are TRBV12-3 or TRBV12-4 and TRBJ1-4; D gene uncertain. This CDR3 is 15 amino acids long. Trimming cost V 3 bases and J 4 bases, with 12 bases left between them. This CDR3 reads CASSFPRPINEKLFF. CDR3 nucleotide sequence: TGTGCCAGCAGTTTCCCCCGACCGATTAATGAAAAACTGTTTTTT.

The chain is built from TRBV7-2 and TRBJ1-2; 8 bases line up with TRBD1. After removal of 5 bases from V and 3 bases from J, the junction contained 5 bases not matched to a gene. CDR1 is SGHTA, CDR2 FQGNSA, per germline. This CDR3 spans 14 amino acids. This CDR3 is CASSKPDRDYGYTF. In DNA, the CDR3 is TGTGCCAGCAGCAAACCGGACAGGGACTATGGCTACACCTTC.

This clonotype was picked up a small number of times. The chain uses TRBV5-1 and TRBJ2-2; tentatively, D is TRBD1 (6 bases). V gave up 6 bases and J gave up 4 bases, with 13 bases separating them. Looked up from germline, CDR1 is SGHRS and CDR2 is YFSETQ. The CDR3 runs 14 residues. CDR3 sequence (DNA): TGCGCCAGCACCGAGACAGGAGCCACCGGGGAGCTGTTTTTT. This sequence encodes CASTETGATGELFF.

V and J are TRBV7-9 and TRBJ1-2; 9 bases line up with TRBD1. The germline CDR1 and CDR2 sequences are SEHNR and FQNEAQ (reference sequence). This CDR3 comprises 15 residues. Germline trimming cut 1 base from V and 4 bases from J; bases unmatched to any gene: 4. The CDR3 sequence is CASSLGTGDIYGYTF. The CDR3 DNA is TGTGCCAGCAGCTTAGGGACAGGGGATATCTATGGCTACACCTTC.

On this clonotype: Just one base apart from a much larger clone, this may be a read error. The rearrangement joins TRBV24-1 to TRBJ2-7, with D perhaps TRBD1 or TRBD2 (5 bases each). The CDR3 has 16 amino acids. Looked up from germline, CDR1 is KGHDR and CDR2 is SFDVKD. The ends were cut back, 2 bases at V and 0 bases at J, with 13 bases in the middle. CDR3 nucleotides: TGTGCCACCAGTGATTCCCGGGGCCCCTCCTCCTACGAGCAGTACTTC. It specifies CATSDSRGPSSYEQYF.

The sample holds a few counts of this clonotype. CDR3 in amino acids: CASSESINYGYTF. The CDR3 region has the DNA TGTGCCAGCAGTGAGTCCATAAACTATGGCTACACCTTC. The rearrangement uses TRBV6-1 and TRBJ1-2; no clear D. The length of the CDR3 is 13 residues. Germline values: CDR1 MNHNS, CDR2 SASEGT. V was cut by 3 bases and J by 2 bases, with 7 bases left in between.

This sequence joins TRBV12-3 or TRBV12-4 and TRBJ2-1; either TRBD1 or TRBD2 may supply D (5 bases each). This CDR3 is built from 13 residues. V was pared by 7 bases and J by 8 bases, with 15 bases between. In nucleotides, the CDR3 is TGTGCCAGCACTAGACTGGGGACCGATGAGCAGTTCTTC. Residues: CASTRLGTDEQFF.

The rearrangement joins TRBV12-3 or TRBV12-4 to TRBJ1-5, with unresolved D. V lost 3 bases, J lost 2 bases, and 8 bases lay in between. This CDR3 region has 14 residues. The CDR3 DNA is TGTGCCAGCAGTTTCAGCTATCGCAATCAGCCCCAGCATTTT. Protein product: CASSFSYRNQPQHF.

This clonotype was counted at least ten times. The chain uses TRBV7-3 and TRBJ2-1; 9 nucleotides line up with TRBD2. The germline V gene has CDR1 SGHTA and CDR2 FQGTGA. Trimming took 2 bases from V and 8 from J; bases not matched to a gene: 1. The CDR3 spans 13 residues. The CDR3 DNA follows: TGTGCCAGCAGCTTAGGACTAGCGCATGAGCAGTTCTTC. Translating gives CASSLGLAHEQFF.

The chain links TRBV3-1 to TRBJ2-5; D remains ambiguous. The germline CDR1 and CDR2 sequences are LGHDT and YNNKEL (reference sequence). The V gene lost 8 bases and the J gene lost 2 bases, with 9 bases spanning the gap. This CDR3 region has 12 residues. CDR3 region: CASGPAQETQYF. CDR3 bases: TGTGCCAGCGGCCCAGCTCAAGAGACCCAGTACTTC.

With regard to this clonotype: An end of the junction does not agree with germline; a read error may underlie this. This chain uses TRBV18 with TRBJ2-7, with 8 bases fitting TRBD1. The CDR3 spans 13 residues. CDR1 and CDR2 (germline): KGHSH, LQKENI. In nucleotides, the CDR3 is TGTGTCAGCTCACCTAGGACAGGGAGGGAGCAGTACTTC. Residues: CVSSPRTGREQYF. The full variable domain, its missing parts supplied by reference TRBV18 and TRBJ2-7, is NAGVMQNPRHLVRRRGQEARLRCSPMKGHSHVYWYRQLPEEGLKFMVYLQKENIIDESGMPKERFSAEFPKEGPSILRIQQVVRGDSAAYFCVSSPRTGREQYFGPGTRLTVT.

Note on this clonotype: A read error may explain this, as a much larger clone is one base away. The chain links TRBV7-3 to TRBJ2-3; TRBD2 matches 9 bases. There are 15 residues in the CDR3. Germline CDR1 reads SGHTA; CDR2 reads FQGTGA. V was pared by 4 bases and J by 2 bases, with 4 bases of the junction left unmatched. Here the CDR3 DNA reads TGTGCCAGCAGCTCCGGACTAGCGCACACAGATACGCAGTATTTT. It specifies CASSSGLAHTDTQYF.

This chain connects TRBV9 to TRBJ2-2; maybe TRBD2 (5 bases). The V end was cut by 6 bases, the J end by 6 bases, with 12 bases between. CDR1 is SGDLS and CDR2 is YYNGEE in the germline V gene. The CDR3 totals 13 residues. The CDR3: CASTVRGSGELFF. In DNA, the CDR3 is TGTGCCAGCACCGTCCGGGGTTCCGGGGAGCTGTTTTTT.

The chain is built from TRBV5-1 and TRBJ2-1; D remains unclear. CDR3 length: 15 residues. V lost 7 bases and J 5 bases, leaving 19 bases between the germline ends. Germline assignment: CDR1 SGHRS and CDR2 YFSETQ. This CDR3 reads CASGPNMVADNEQFF. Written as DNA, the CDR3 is TGCGCCAGCGGGCCGAACATGGTCGCGGACAATGAGCAGTTCTTC.

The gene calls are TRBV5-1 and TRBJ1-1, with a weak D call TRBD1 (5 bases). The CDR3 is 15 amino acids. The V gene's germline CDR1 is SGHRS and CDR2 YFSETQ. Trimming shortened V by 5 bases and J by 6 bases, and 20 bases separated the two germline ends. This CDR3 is CASSGGDHLYAEAFF. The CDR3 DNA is TGCGCCAGCAGTGGGGGAGACCACCTCTACGCTGAAGCTTTCTTT.

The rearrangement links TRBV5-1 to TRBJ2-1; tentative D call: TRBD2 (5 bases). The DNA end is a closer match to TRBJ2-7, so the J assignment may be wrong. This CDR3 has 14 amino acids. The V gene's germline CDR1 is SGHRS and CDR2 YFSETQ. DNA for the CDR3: TGCGCCAGCAGCTTGAGCGGCTCCTACAATGAGCAGTACTTC. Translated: CASSLSGSYNEQYF.

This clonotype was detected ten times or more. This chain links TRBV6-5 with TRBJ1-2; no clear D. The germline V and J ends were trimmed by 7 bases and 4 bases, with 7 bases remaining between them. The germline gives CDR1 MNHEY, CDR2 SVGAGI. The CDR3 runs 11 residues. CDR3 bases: TGTGCCAGCAATGGGTTCTATGGCTACACCTTC. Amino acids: CASNGFYGYTF.

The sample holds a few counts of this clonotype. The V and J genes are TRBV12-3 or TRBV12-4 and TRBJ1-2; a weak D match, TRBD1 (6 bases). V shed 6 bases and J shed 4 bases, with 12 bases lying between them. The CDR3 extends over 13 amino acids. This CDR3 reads CASRPGGSYGYTF. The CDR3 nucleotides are TGTGCCAGCAGACCGGGGGGCTCCTATGGCTACACCTTC.

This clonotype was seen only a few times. CDR3 residues: CASSPGQGGGIQYF. CDR3 bases: TGTGCCAGCAGTCCAGGACAGGGGGGCGGCATTCAGTACTTC. The J gene is TRBJ2-7, the V gene TRBV28, with 10 bases matching TRBD1. The end of the DNA aligns better with TRBJ2-4, so the J call may be wrong. The CDR3 consists of 14 residues. Germline CDR1 reads MDHEN; CDR2 reads SYDVKM.

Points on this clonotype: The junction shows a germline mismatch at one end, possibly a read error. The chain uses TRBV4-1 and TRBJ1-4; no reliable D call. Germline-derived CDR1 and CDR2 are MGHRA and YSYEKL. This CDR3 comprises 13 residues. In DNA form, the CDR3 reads TGCGCCGGCAGCCTGCTAAGGGAAGAAAAACTGTTTTTT. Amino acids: CAGSLLREEKLFF.

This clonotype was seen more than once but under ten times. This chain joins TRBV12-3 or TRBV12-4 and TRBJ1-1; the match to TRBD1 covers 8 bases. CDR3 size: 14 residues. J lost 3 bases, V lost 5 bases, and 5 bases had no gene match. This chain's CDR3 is CASSAQGAYTEAFF. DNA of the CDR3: TGTGCCAGCAGTGCTCAGGGGGCCTACACTGAAGCTTTCTTT.

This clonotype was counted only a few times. The CDR3 nucleotides are TGCAGTGCTAGAGCGGTAAAACAGGCCACCTACAATGAGCAGTTCTTC. Amino acid sequence: CSARAVKQATYNEQFF. This sequence joins TRBV20-1 and TRBJ2-1; perhaps TRBD1 as D (5 bases). Germline values: CDR1 DFQATT, CDR2 SNEGSKA (reference sequence). The CDR3 runs 16 residues. V lost 1 base and J 2 bases, leaving 15 bases between the germline ends.

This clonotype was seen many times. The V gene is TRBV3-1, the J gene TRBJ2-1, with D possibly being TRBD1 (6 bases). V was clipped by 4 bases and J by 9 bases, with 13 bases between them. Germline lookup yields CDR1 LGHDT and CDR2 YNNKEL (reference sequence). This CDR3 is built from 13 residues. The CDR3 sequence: CASSLNRVPEQFF. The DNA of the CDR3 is TGTGCCAGCAGCCTGAACAGGGTGCCTGAGCAGTTCTTC.

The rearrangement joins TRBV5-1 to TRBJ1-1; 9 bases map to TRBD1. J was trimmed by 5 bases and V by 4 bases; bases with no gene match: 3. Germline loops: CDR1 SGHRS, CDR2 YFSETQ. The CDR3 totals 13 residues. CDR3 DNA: TGCGCCAGCAGCGGAGACAGGGGGACTGAAGCTTTCTTT. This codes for CASSGDRGTEAFF. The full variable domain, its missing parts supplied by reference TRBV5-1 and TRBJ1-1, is KAGVTQTPRYLIKTRGQQVTLSCSPISGHRSVSWYQQTPGQGLQFLFEYFSETQRNKGNFPGRFSGRQFSNSRSEMNVSTLELGDSALYLCASSGDRGTEAFFGQGTRLTVV.

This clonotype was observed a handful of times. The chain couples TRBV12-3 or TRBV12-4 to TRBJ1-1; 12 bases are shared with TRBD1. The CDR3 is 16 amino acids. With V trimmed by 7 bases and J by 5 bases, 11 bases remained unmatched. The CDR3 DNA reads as TGTGCCAGCACTCCGGGACAGGGGGCGCCGAGGACTGAAGCTTTCTTT. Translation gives CASTPGQGAPRTEAFF.

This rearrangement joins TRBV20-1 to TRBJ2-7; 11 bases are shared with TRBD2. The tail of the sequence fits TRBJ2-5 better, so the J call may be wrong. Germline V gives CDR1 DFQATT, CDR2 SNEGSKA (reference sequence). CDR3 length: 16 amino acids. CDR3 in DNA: TGCAGTGCTAGAGAGCCTAGCGGGGGGCCGAGGGGGACCCAGTACTTC. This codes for CSAREPSGGPRGTQYF.